A single sample is the source of the 10 T cell receptor beta chains below, sequenced in a study of blood T cell repertoires in COVID-19. Sequenced by immunoSEQ multiplex PCR; TCRdb stores in-frame clones only, minus some. This sample has fewer than 200,000 clones, with around 83% found just once. Specimen: peripheral blood. These receptors originate from a woman in her sixties with acute or convalescent COVID-19.

CDR3 nucleotide sequence: TGTGCCAGCAGTGAATATATTAGGGGACTAGCGGTCTACGAGCAGTACGTC. Translating it yields CASSEYIRGLAVYEQYV. The chain uses TRBV25-1 and TRBJ2-7, with 11 bases identical to TRBD2. The CDR3 is 17 amino acids. V trimming: 0 bases; J trimming: 3 bases; junction bases outside the gene matches: 7. CDR1 MGHDK and CDR2 SYGVNS come from the germline V gene.

The chain links TRBV18 to TRBJ2-1; TRBD2 is a possible D gene (5 bases). This CDR3 contains 11 residues. Trimming took 4 bases from V and 15 from J, leaving 13 bases between them. Germline-derived CDR1 and CDR2 are KGHSH and LQKENI. The CDR3 DNA sequence: TGTGCCAGCTCACGGACTGTAGATCGGTTCTTC. This sequence encodes CASSRTVDRFF.

The chain joins TRBV25-1 to TRBJ2-6; D remains ambiguous. V lost 2 bases and J 0 bases, leaving 14 bases between the germline ends. CDR3 length equals 18 residues. Germline lookup yields CDR1 MGHDK and CDR2 SYGVNS. The CDR3 region has the DNA TGTGCCAGCAGTGAAAGGTGGGCAGTTAGCTCTGGGGCCAACGTCCTGACTTTC. Translating it yields CASSERWAVSSGANVLTF.

This chain joins TRBV19 and TRBJ1-4; D is undetermined. The CDR3 spans 15 residues. The germline V and J ends were trimmed by 8 bases and 5 bases, with 18 bases remaining between them. Germline assignment: CDR1 LNHDA and CDR2 SQIVND (reference sequence). The DNA of the CDR3 is TGTGCCAGTGCTCCCCTCCGGGTCCGAAATGAAAAACTGTTTTTT. Its protein product is CASAPLRVRNEKLFF.

The chain combines TRBV7-9 with TRBJ1-5; 9 positions agree with TRBD1. The CDR3 is 17 residues long. Germline CDR1 reads SEHNR; CDR2 reads FQNEAQ (reference sequence). With V trimmed by 0 bases and J by 6 bases, 9 bases remained unmatched. CDR3 amino acids: CASSLAGTGSSRQPQHF. Here the CDR3 DNA reads TGTGCCAGCAGCTTAGCAGGGACAGGGTCAAGTCGTCAGCCCCAGCATTTT.

This clone was seen more than once but under ten times. The chain employs TRBV24-1 and TRBJ1-2; the D gene is possibly TRBD1 (6 bases). CDR3 length equals 12 residues. V gave up 4 bases and J gave up 8 bases, with 10 bases separating them. Germline CDR1 is KGHDR and CDR2 is SFDVKD. CDR3: CATSELTGGYTF. The CDR3 region has the DNA TGTGCCACCAGTGAACTGACAGGCGGCTACACCTTC.

CDR3 sequence: CASRDRDQPQHF. The CDR3 DNA reads as TGTGCCAGTAGGGACAGGGATCAGCCCCAGCATTTT. V is TRBV19 and J is TRBJ1-5; 8 bases map to TRBD1. The CDR3 length is 12 residues. The germline gives CDR1 LNHDA, CDR2 SQIVND (reference sequence). V shed 6 bases, J shed 5 bases, and the junction held 0 bases outside the gene matches.

This chain joins TRBV9 and TRBJ1-2, with D unclear. V was pared by 0 bases and J by 2 bases, with 8 bases between. The CDR3 is 14 residues long. The germline CDR1 and CDR2 sequences are SGDLS and YYNGEE. In DNA form, the CDR3 reads TGTGCCAGCAGCGTAGCTACGGTGAACTATGGCTACACCTTC. It encodes CASSVATVNYGYTF. Variable domain in full (rest from reference TRBV9 and TRBJ1-2): DSGVTQTPKHLITATGQRVTLRCSPRSGDLSVYWYQQSLDQGLQFLIQYYNGEERAKGNILERFSAQQFPDLHSELNLSSLELGDSALYFCASSVATVNYGYTFGSGTRLTVV.

V usage is TRBV20-1 and J usage is TRBJ2-1, with TRBD1 matching over 10 bases. The CDR3 extends over 14 amino acids. Germline V gene lookup returns CDR1 DFQATT and CDR2 SNEGSKA (reference sequence). J gave up 6 bases and V 3 bases, and 5 bases lay outside the gene matches. The CDR3, as DNA: TGCAGTGCTAGTCGAGGGACAGGGGCCAATGAGCAGTTCTTC. Amino acids: CSASRGTGANEQFF.

This clone was found once. The chain couples TRBV24-1 to TRBJ2-5; tentative D call: TRBD1 (6 bases). The CDR3 has 18 amino acids. Germline CDR1 and CDR2: KGHDR and SFDVKD. The ends were cut back, 6 bases at V and 4 bases at J, with 26 bases in the middle. The CDR3 protein is CATSSSTLWTAEGETQYF. The CDR3 bases are TGTGCCACCAGTTCTTCGACGCTCTGGACAGCAGAGGGAGAGACCCAGTACTTC.